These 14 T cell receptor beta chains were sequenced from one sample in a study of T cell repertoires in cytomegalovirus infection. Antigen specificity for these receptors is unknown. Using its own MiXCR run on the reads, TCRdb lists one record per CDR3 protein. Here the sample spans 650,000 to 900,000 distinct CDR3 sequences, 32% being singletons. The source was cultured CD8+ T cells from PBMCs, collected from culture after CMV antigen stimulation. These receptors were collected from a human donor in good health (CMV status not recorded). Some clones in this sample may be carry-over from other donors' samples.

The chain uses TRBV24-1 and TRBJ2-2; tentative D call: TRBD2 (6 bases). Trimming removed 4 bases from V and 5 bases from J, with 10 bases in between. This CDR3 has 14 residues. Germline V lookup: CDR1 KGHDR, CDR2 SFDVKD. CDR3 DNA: TGTGCCACCAGTGACCTAGGGACTACCGGGGAGCTGTTTTTT. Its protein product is CATSDLGTTGELFF.

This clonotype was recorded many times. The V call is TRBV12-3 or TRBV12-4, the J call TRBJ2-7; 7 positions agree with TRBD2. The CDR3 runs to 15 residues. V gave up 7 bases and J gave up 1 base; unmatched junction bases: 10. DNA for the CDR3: TGTGCCAGCACTCATGAGCGGGGAAGGTCCTACGAGCAGTACTTC. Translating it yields CASTHERGRSYEQYF.

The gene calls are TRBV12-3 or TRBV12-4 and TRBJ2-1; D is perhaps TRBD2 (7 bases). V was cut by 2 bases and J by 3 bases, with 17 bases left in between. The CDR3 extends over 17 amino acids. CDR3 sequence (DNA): TGTGCCAGCAGTTTAAGAGGGGTAGGGGGGGGCTACAATGAGCAGTTCTTC. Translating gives CASSLRGVGGGYNEQFF.

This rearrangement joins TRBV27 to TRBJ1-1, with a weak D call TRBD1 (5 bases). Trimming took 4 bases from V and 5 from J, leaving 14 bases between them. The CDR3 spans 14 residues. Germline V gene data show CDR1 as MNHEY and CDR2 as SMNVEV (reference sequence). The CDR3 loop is CASSSIQGETEAFF. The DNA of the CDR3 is TGTGCCAGCAGTTCCATCCAAGGGGAGACTGAAGCTTTCTTT.

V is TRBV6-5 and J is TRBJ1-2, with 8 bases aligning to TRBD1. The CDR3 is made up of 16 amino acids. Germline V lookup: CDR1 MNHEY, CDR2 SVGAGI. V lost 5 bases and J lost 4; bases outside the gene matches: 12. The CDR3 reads CASSPSGQGGSYGYTF. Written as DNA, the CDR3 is TGTGCCAGCAGTCCCTCTGGACAGGGAGGCAGCTATGGCTACACCTTC.

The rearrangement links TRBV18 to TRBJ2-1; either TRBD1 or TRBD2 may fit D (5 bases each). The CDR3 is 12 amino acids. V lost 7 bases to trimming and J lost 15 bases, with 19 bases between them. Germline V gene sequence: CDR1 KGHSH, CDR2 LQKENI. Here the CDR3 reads CASLLRGHWRFF. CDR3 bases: TGTGCCAGCTTATTACGGGGCCATTGGAGGTTCTTC.

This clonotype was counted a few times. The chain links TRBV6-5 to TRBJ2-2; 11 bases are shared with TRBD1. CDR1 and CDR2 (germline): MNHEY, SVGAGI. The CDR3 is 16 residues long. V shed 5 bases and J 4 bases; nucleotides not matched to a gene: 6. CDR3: CASSLAGTGGTGELFF. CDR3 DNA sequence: TGTGCCAGCAGTCTGGCCGGGACAGGGGGCACCGGGGAGCTGTTTTTT.

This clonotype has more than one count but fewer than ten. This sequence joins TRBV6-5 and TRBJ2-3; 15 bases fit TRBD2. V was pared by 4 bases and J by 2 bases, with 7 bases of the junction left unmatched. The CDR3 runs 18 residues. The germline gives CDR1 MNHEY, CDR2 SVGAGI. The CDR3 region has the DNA TGTGCCAGCAGTTCCGGACTAGCGGGGGGGCCCGACACAGATACGCAGTATTTT. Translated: CASSSGLAGGPDTDTQYF.

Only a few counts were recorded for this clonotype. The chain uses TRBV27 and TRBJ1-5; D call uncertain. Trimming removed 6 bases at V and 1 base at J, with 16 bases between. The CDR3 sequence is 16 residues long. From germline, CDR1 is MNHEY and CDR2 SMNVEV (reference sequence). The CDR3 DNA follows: TGTGCCAGCAGCCCCTACGCGGGGATCAGCAATCAGCCCCAGCATTTT. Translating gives CASSPYAGISNQPQHF.

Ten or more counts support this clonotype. CDR3 amino acids: CASSLAQGVNTEAFF. In DNA, the CDR3 is TGTGCCAGCAGCTTAGCACAGGGGGTTAACACTGAAGCTTTCTTT. The chain carries TRBV7-6 and TRBJ1-1, with 8 bases matching TRBD1. The CDR3 has 15 amino acids. CDR1 is SGHVS, CDR2 FNYEAQ, per germline. With V trimmed by 0 bases and J by 2 bases, 2 bases remained unmatched.

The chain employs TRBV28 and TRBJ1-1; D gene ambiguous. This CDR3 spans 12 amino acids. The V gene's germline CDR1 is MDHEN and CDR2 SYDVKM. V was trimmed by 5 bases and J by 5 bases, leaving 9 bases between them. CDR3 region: CASSLYETEAFF. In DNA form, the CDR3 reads TGTGCCAGCAGTCTATACGAAACTGAAGCTTTCTTT.

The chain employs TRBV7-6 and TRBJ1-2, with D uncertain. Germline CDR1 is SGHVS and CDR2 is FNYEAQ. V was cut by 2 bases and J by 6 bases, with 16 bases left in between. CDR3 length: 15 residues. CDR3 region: CASSLTMPIYNGYTF. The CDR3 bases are TGTGCCAGCAGCTTAACCATGCCCATTTATAATGGCTACACCTTC.

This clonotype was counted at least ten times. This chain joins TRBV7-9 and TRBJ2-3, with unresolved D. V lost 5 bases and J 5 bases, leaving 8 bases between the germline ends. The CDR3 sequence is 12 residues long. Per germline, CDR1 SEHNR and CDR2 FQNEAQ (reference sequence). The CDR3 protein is CASSIKGDTQYF. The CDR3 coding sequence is TGTGCCAGCAGCATCAAGGGAGATACGCAGTATTTT.

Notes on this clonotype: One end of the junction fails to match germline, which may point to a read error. This chain's CDR3 is CANSLALTIGGRGTDTQYF. The CDR3 nucleotides read TGTGCCAACAGCTTAGCCCTAACAATAGGGGGGAGGGGGACAGATACGCAGTATTTT. The rearrangement uses TRBV7-9 and TRBJ2-3; TRBD2 might be the D (7 bases). This CDR3 has 19 residues. CDR1 and CDR2 from the germline V gene are SEHNR and FQNEAQ (reference sequence). Full variable domain (outside the CDR3, taken from reference TRBV7-9 and TRBJ2-3): DTGVSQNPRHKITKRGQNVTFRCDPISEHNRLYWYRQTLGQGPEFLTYFQNEAQLEKSRLLSDRFSAERPKGSFSTLEIQRTEQGDSAMYLCANSLALTIGGRGTDTQYFGPGTRLTVL.